The text below deals with one T cell receptor beta chain. This sample was included in a study of blood T cell repertoires in COVID-19. CDR1 and CDR2 (germline): SGHRS, YFSETQ. The V end lost 0 bases, the J end lost 2 bases, and 13 bases lay between the germline ends. This CDR3 has 16 amino acids. The data were produced by immunoSEQ multiplex PCR, yet TCRdb's version contains in-frame clones alone and is incomplete. The table has around 100,000 clones, 85% seen once. This receptor was obtained from a man aged 50 to 60 with active or convalescent COVID-19. Sequenced: peripheral blood. V is TRBV5-1 and J is TRBJ2-3; D not certain. The CDR3 here is CASSLARLSTTDTQYF. The CDR3 DNA reads as TGCGCCAGCAGCTTGGCCAGGCTTTCGACCACAGATACGCAGTATTTT.